This T cell receptor beta chain was identified during a study of T cells in Graves' hyperthyroidism and ophthalmopathy. The study, taken as a whole, reports: Ophthalmopathy, as predicted by the model, came a median 6.5 months after the prediction.

There were TCR beta CDR3 regions amplified from RNA transcripts. First-round RT-PCR of the TCR CDR3 relied on the HTBI primer set. Each CDR3 protein is one row after TCRdb ran MiXCR on the multiplex PCR reads. The table lists approximately 530,000 distinct CDR3 sequences, roughly 21% of them singletons. This CDR3 has 14 amino acids. Per the germline V gene, CDR1 is ENHRY and CDR2 is SYGVKD. The V and J ends lost 7 bases and 0 bases respectively, with 10 bases between them. Concerning this clonotype: Its antigen is not known.

Sequencing was performed on blood. This sequence originates from a man aged 35 to 55 with Graves' ophthalmopathy. This chain joins TRBV10-3 and TRBJ2-1; no reliable D call. CDR3 bases: TGTGCCATCATAGCCTCTAACTCCTACAATGAGCAGTTCTTC. It is translated as CAIIASNSYNEQFF.